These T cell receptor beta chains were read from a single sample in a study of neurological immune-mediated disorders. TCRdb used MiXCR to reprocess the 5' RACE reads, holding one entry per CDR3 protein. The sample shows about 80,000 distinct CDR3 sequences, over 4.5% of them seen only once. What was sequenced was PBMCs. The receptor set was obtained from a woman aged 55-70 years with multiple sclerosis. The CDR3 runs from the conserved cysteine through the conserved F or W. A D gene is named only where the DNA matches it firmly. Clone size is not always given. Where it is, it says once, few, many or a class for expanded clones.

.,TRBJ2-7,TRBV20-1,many,TGCAGTGCCCTGGGCAACCGAGAGCAGTACTTC,CSALGNREQYF
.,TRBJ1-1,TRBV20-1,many,TGCAGTGTAACAGAATGGAACACTGAAGCTTTCTTT,CSVTEWNTEAFF
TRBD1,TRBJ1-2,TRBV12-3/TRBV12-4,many,TGTGCCAGCAGTTTGGCCGGGACAGGGATTTATGGCTACACCTTC,CASSLAGTGIYGYTF
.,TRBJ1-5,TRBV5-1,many,TGCGCCAGCAGCCCCAATCTCCAGGGAGTCGGGACCAATCAGCCCCAGCATTTT,CASSPNLQGVGTNQPQHF
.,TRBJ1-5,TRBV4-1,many,TGCGCCAGCAGCCTAGAGGTGGGATCAGGGCAGCCCCAGCATTTT,CASSLEVGSGQPQHF
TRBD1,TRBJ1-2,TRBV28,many,TGTGCCAGCAGCCAGGGGGAAACTTATGGCTACACCTTC,CASSQGETYGYTF
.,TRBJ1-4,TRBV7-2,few,TGTGCCAGCAGCCAGATGGGGGGAAAACTGTTTTTT,CASSQMGGKLFF
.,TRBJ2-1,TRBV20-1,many,TGCAGTGCTAGGGTGGTGTGGAGCGGCTACAATGAGCAGTTCTTC,CSARVVWSGYNEQFF
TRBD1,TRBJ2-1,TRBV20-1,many,TGCAGTGCTACCGGGGACAGTCCCAATGAGCAGTTCTTC,CSATGDSPNEQFF
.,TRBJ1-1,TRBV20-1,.,TGCAGTGCCCAGACGGACTTAGGAGAAGCTTTCTTT,CSAQTDLGEAFF
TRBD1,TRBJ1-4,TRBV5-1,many,TGCGCCAGCAGCCCGACAGGGGTCCATGAAAAACTGTTTTTT,CASSPTGVHEKLFF
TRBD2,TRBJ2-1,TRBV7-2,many,TGTGCCAGCAGCTTGGCGGGGGACAATGAGCAGTTCTTC,CASSLAGDNEQFF
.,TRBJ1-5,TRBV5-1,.,TGCGCCAGCAGCTTGGATGGGGCGGGAAATCAGCCCCAGCATTTT,CASSLDGAGNQPQHF
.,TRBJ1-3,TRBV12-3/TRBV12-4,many,TGTGCCATCCTGCCCTCATCTGGAAACACCATATATTTT,CAILPSSGNTIYF
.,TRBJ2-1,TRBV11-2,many,TGTGCCAGCAGCTTAGGTTCTTACAATGAGCAGTTCTTC,CASSLGSYNEQFF
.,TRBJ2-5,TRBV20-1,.,TGCAGTGCTACGAAGAAAGAGCCAGAGACCCAGTACTTC,CSATKKEPETQYF
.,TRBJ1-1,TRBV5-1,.,TGCGCCAGCAGCCCCCGGGGGGTGGGGACTGAAGCTTTCTTT,CASSPRGVGTEAFF
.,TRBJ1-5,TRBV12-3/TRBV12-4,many,TGTGCCAGCAGTTTAGGGGGGCAGAATCATCAGCCCCAGCATTTT,CASSLGGQNHQPQHF
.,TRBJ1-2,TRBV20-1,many,TGCAGTGCTAGTGTCCAGGGTTTAGGTGGCTACACCTTC,CSASVQGLGGYTF
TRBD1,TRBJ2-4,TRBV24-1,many,TGTGCCACCAGTGATGACAGGGGGATGGCCAAAAACATTCAGTACTTC,CATSDDRGMAKNIQYF
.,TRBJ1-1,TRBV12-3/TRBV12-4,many,TGTGCCAGCAGTTTAGCGTATTTCGGTGAAGCTTTCTTT,CASSLAYFGEAFF
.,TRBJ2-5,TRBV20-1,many,TGCAGTGCCTGGACGGACTTGGGAGAGACCCAGTACTTC,CSAWTDLGETQYF
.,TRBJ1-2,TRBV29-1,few,TGCAGCGTTCAACCTACAGGGACCTATGGCTACACCTTC,CSVQPTGTYGYTF
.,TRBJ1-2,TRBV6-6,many,TGTGCCAGCAACCCCCTGGGGCGGGGGGGTCAGGGCTACACCTTC,CASNPLGRGGQGYTF
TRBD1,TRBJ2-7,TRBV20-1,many,TGCAGTGCTAGTCGTGCGACAGGGGATTACGAGCAGTACTTC,CSASRATGDYEQYF
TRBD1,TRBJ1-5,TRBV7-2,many,TGTGCCAGCAGTTCTGACAGGGTAAATCAGCCCCAGCATTTT,CASSSDRVNQPQHF
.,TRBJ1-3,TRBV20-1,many,TGCAGTGCGCCAGACTTTTCAGGAAACACCATATATTTT,CSAPDFSGNTIYF
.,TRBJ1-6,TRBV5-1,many,TGCGCCAGCAGCTTCGGGACCTTTAATTCACCCCTCCACTTT,CASSFGTFNSPLHF
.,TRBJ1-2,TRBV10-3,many,TGTGCCATCAGTGGGCGGACAACTGGTGGCTACACCTTC,CAISGRTTGGYTF
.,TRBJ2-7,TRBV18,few,TGTGCCAGCTCACCGACCCCGTCCTACGAGCAGTACTTC,CASSPTPSYEQYF
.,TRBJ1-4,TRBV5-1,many,TGCGCCAGCAGCTTGTGGGGGGCGCAAGCTAATGAAAAACTGTTTTTT,CASSLWGAQANEKLFF
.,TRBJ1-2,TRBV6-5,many,TGTGCCAGCAGTTACTCCTCTGGGGGAGGTGGCTACACCTTC,CASSYSSGGGGYTF
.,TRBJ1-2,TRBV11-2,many,TGTGCCAGCAGCTTAGATCTGGGCAGGGCAAACTATGGCTACACCTTC,CASSLDLGRANYGYTF
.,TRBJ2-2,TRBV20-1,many,TGCAGTGCCCCTCGACCCTACCGGGGGAACACCGGGGAGCTGTTTTTT,CSAPRPYRGNTGELFF
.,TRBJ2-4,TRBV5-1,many,TGCGCCAGCACCAGTGGGGGGACTAAAAACATTCAGTACTTC,CASTSGGTKNIQYF
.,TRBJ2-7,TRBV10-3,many,TGTGCCATCAGTCAGCCGAGCTCCTACGAGCAGTACTTC,CAISQPSSYEQYF
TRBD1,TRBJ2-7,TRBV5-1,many,TGCGCCAGCAGCAATACGGGACAGACCTACGAGCAGTACTTC,CASSNTGQTYEQYF
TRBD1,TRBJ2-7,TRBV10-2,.,TGCGCCAACAGGTCCGGGACAGGGGCCTCCGAGCAGTACTTC,CANRSGTGASEQYF
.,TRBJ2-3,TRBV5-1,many,TGCGCCAGCTTCGACGTACCGGGCACAGATACGCAGTATTTT,CASFDVPGTDTQYF
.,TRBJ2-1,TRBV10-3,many,TGTGCCATCACCGACCCAGGGTACTCCTACAATGAGCAGTTCTTC,CAITDPGYSYNEQFF